The T cell receptor beta chain under discussion was sequenced for a study of blood T cells in healthy people across ages. This clonotype was detected a few times. Its antigen is undetermined. A second PCR, run for about 7 to 11 cycles, used a sample-barcoded 5' primer plus a J-beta primer mix. TCRdb independently ran MiXCR on the 5' RACE reads; one entry per CDR3 protein. The sample carries 1.5 million to 2 million distinct CDR3 sequences, roughly 27% recorded once. Whole-study findings and limits: The recorded TCR beta diversity per million T cells decreased in a roughly linear manner with age.

The authors isolated at least 6 million PBMCs per sample. The specimen was blood. The TCR comes from a woman younger than 45 in good health.

The CDR3 DNA reads TGCAGTGCTAGAGGAAGGGCCCCTGGTGGAGCGGTAGACTACGAGCAGTACTTC. Translation gives CSARGRAPGGAVDYEQYF. This sequence joins TRBV20-1 and TRBJ2-7, with D possibly being TRBD2 (5 bases). Per the germline V gene, CDR1 is DFQATT and CDR2 is SNEGSKA (reference sequence). The CDR3 runs to 18 residues. Trimming shortened V by 1 base and J by 3 bases, and 25 bases separated the two germline ends.